This TCR beta chain appears in the sequencing data of a study of blood T cells in healthy people across ages. Each sample gave at least 7 million isolated PBMCs. V shed 6 bases, J shed 5 bases, and the junction held 7 bases outside the gene matches. Looked up from germline, CDR1 is DFQATT and CDR2 is SNEGSKA (reference sequence). CDR3 size: 13 residues. A second roughly 6 to 12 cycle PCR used barcoded and J-beta primers. Unique molecular identifiers of 12 random nucleotides labeled each cDNA. TCRdb passed the 5' RACE reads through MiXCR, listing each CDR3 protein once. The repertoire consists of some 1.5 million distinct CDR3 sequences, with roughly 30% occurring once and the leading ten covering about 8%.

The TCR originated in a woman in her thirties in good health. Material: blood. The chain combines TRBV20-1 with TRBJ2-7; 10 bases align to TRBD1. The CDR3 DNA reads as TGCAGTGCAACCGGGACAGGGGATAACGAGCAGTACTTC. Its protein product is CSATGTGDNEQYF.